The present T cell receptor (beta chain) was sequenced within a study of T cell responses to AZD1222 COVID-19 vaccine. Study-wide context: Analysis merged second doses at about 4 or about 12 weeks. Study outcomes and limitations: All repertoire sampling was performed exclusively after the peak T cell response. The sample set comprised mostly white British donors with more females, and clonal diversity was possibly underestimated. Recipients of two AZD1222 doses showed rising Spike-specific TCR breadth and depth.

A remark on this clone: Its specificity is unknown.

TCRdb's copy holds only in-frame clones and misses some; the assay was immunoSEQ multiplex PCR. The sample includes 90,000 to 130,000 clones, about 86% of them seen just once. Germline lookup yields CDR1 DFQATT and CDR2 SNEGSKA (reference sequence). The CDR3 is 14 amino acids. Germline trimming cut 3 bases from V and 2 bases from J; bases unmatched to any gene: 3. Sequencing was performed on peripheral blood, taken on day 0 of AZD1222 vaccination. The source of this sequence is an adult in good health. The V gene is TRBV20-1, the J gene TRBJ1-5; 8 bases match TRBD1. The CDR3 coding sequence is TGCAGTGCTAGTCCGACAGGGGGCAATCAGCCCCAGCATTTT. It codes for CSASPTGGNQPQHF.